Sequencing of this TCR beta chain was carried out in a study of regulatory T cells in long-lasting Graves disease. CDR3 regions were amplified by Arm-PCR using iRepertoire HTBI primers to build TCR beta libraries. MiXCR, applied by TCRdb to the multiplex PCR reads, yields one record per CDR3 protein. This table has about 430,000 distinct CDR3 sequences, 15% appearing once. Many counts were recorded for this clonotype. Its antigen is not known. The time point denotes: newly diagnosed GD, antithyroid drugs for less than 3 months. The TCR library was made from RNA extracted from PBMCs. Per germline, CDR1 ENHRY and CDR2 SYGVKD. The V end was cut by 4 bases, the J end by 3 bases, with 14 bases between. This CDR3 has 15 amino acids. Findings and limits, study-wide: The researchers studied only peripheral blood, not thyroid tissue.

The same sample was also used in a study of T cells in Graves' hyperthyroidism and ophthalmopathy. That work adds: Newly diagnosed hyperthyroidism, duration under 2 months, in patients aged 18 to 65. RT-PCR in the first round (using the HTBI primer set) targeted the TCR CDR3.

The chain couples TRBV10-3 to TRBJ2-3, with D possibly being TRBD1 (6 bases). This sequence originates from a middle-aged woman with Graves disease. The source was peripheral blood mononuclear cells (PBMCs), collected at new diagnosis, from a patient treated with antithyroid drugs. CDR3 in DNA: TGTGCCATCAGTGCAGCGAAACAGGGAACAGATACGCAGTATTTT. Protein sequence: CAISAAKQGTDTQYF.